Below, 6 T cell receptor beta chains from the same sample are listed, as sequenced in a study of blood T cell repertoires in COVID-19. This table comes from immunoSEQ multiplex PCR, and its TCRdb copy is limited to in-frame clones, with some not included. The profile shows approximately 81,000 clones, approximately 90% of them singletons. The sequenced sample consisted of peripheral blood. These receptors came from a man aged 65-85 years with active or convalescent COVID-19.

The rearrangement links TRBV19 to TRBJ1-1; tentative D call: TRBD1 (6 bases). V lost 5 bases to trimming and J lost 5 bases, with 18 bases between them. Germline CDR1 LNHDA, CDR2 SQIVND (reference sequence). The CDR3 is 15 amino acids. The CDR3 DNA sequence: TGTGCCAGTAGTCACCGGGACACCCGAGGTACTGAAGCTTTCTTT. Protein sequence: CASSHRDTRGTEAFF.

The chain combines TRBV12-3 or TRBV12-4 with TRBJ2-1, with no clear D. This CDR3 spans 13 amino acids. V was shortened by 4 bases and J by 8 bases, with 12 bases between the two germline ends. This CDR3 reads CASSSTPVYEQFF. The CDR3 region has the DNA TGTGCCAGCAGTTCCACCCCGGTCTATGAGCAGTTCTTC.

This clone showed up just a few times. The rearrangement uses TRBV6-6 and TRBJ1-5; D remains unclear. The V end was cut by 6 bases, the J end by 1 base, with 4 bases between. This CDR3 is 12 amino acids long. The germline V gene encodes CDR1 MNHNY and CDR2 SVGAGI (reference sequence). This CDR3 reads CASRHSNQPQHF. The CDR3, as DNA: TGTGCCAGCAGACACAGCAATCAGCCCCAGCATTTT.

The chain carries TRBV4-3 and TRBJ1-6, with a weak D call TRBD1 (6 bases). V gave up 1 base and J gave up 4 bases, with 8 bases separating them. Germline CDR1 and CDR2: LGHNA and YSLEER. This CDR3 spans 15 amino acids. CDR3 sequence (DNA): TGCGCCAGCAGCCAAGCCAGGGGTTATAATTCACCCCTCCACTTT. This sequence encodes CASSQARGYNSPLHF.

The chain combines TRBV15 with TRBJ2-5; 7 nucleotides match TRBD2. Looked up from germline, CDR1 is LNHNV and CDR2 is YYDKDF (reference sequence). The J segment lost 5 bases and the V segment lost 5 bases, leaving 11 bases of the junction unmatched. The CDR3 has 15 residues. The CDR3 region has the DNA TGTGCCACCAGCTCTAGCTTGGGAGGGATGGAGACCCAGTACTTC. It encodes CATSSSLGGMETQYF.

The gene calls are TRBV5-1 and TRBJ2-3; TRBD2 aligns across 8 bases. The CDR3 spans 16 residues. V lost 2 bases and J lost 1; bases outside the gene matches: 6. Germline CDR1 and CDR2: SGHRS and YFSETQ. In DNA form, the CDR3 reads TGCGCCAGCAGCTTTGCATCGACTAGCGGCACAGATACGCAGTATTTT. Its translation is CASSFASTSGTDTQYF.